A single sample gave rise to the 11 T cell receptor beta chains below, sequenced in a study of regulatory T cells in long-lasting Graves disease. Sample time point: newly diagnosed GD, antithyroid drugs for less than 3 months. With RNA extracted from PBMCs as input, the TCR library was made. Through Arm-PCR of CDR3 regions and iRepertoire HTBI primers, TCR beta libraries were built. TCRdb re-analysed the multiplex PCR reads in MiXCR, keeping a single row per CDR3 protein. The table shows some 400,000 distinct CDR3 sequences, with more than 13% occurring only once. This same sample was also part of a study on T cells in Graves' hyperthyroidism and ophthalmopathy.

This specimen was peripheral blood mononuclear cells (PBMCs), taken at new diagnosis, from a patient treated with antithyroid drugs. These receptors were taken from a woman younger than 45 with Graves disease.

This clonotype was counted ten times or more. The chain carries TRBV28 and TRBJ2-3; TRBD1 aligns across 9 bases. The V gene end was trimmed by 5 bases and the J gene end by 3 bases; junction bases not matched to a gene: 3. This CDR3 region has 14 residues. The germline gives CDR1 MDHEN, CDR2 SYDVKM. The CDR3 DNA follows: TGTGCCAGCAGTCAGGGACAGGGTACAGATACGCAGTATTTT. Protein: CASSQGQGTDTQYF.

This clonotype appeared many times. At one end the junction does not follow the germline gene, possibly because of a read error. This chain connects TRBV28 to TRBJ1-1; D gene unclear. The germline V gene has CDR1 MDHEN and CDR2 SYDVKM. CDR3 size: 12 residues. CDR3: CASSLSSTEAFF. CDR3 in DNA: TGCGCCAGCAGCTTGTCTTCCACTGAAGCTTTCTTT.

The genes are TRBV13 and TRBJ2-5; TRBD1 agrees at 8 bases. Trimming removed 1 base from V and 5 bases from J; junction bases left unmatched: 9. Germline V gene lookup returns CDR1 PRHDT and CDR2 FYEKMQ (reference sequence). The CDR3 contains 16 residues. The CDR3 DNA reads TGTGCCAGCAGCTTAGAGGGAAGGGACAGGAGGGAGACCCAGTACTTC. Amino acid sequence: CASSLEGRDRRETQYF.

This clonotype has at least ten counts. The gene calls are TRBV11-2 and TRBJ2-7; 9 positions match TRBD2. Germline V lookup: CDR1 SGHAT, CDR2 FQNNGV. The CDR3 is 16 amino acids. The ends lost 0 bases at V and 2 bases at J; junction bases unmatched: 5. CDR3 nucleotide sequence: TGTGCCAGCAGCTTAGATTTGGGACTAGCACCCTACGAGCAGTACTTC. Translating it yields CASSLDLGLAPYEQYF.

In this sample, this clonotype turned up many times. This chain connects TRBV3-1 to TRBJ2-1, with unresolved D. The length of the CDR3 is 14 residues. Trimming took 4 bases from V and 8 from J, leaving 15 bases between them. Germline loops: CDR1 LGHDT, CDR2 YNNKEL (reference sequence). The CDR3 DNA reads as TGTGCCAGCAGCCCCCCCGGCATCGGTTATGAGCAGTTCTTC. Its protein product is CASSPPGIGYEQFF.

This clonotype was counted ten times or more. The chain links TRBV2 to TRBJ2-3; D possibly uses TRBD1 or TRBD2 (5 bases each). The length of the CDR3 is 14 residues. V dropped 3 bases and J dropped 14 bases, with 21 bases sitting between them. Germline CDR1 SNHLY, CDR2 FYNNEI. CDR3 nucleotides: TGTGCCAGCAGTGACCTCATGGGACCCGAAACGGGGTATTTT. Its protein product is CASSDLMGPETGYF.

The J gene is TRBJ2-5, the V gene TRBV27; 9 nucleotides align to TRBD1. The trim removed 0 bases at V and 2 bases at J, leaving 10 bases unmatched. Germline CDR1 MNHEY, CDR2 SMNVEV (reference sequence). The CDR3 consists of 18 residues. Here the CDR3 DNA reads TGTGCCAGCAGTTTATCAACCCTAGGGACAGGGTTTCAAGAGACCCAGTACTTC. Its translation is CASSLSTLGTGFQETQYF.

The chain combines TRBV9 with TRBJ2-3, with 10 bases identical to TRBD1. From germline, CDR1 is SGDLS and CDR2 YYNGEE. This CDR3 contains 16 residues. The ends lost 4 bases at V and 1 base at J; junction bases unmatched: 6. CDR3 amino acids: CASSFSGTGGTDTQYF. CDR3 bases: TGTGCCAGCAGCTTTTCCGGGACAGGGGGCACAGATACGCAGTATTTT. The entire variable domain, with the rest obtained from reference TRBV9 and TRBJ2-3, is as follows: DSGVTQTPKHLITATGQRVTLRCSPRSGDLSVYWYQQSLDQGLQFLIQYYNGEERAKGNILERFSAQQFPDLHSELNLSSLELGDSALYFCASSFSGTGGTDTQYFGPGTRLTVL.

This clonotype was counted ten times or more. The rearrangement links TRBV7-9 to TRBJ2-5; no reliable D call. Trimming removed 4 bases from V and 1 base from J, with 10 bases in between. The CDR3 totals 14 residues. CDR1 and CDR2 (germline): SEHNR, FQNEAQ (reference sequence). CDR3 nucleotide sequence: TGTGCCAGCAGCTCTTGGACGGGCCAAGAGACCCAGTACTTC. It codes for CASSSWTGQETQYF.

This clonotype was counted at least ten times. The chain links TRBV27 to TRBJ2-1; D is undetermined. The CDR3 contains 14 residues. Trimming pared 2 bases from V and 0 bases from J, leaving 5 bases between. The germline gives CDR1 MNHEY, CDR2 SMNVEV (reference sequence). DNA of the CDR3: TGTGCCAGCAGTTTACTTTACTCCTACAATGAGCAGTTCTTC. Translated, it gives CASSLLYSYNEQFF.

The sample holds a few counts of this clonotype. The CDR3 nucleotides are TGCAGCGTCCTGGGCGCGGAGTTCACGACGCCCGGCCCATATGGCTACACCTTC. It codes for CSVLGAEFTTPGPYGYTF. This chain uses TRBV29-1 with TRBJ1-2; D remains ambiguous. Germline CDR1 reads SQVTM; CDR2 reads ANQGSEA. There are 18 residues in the CDR3. Trimming shortened V by 6 bases and J by 5 bases, and 31 bases separated the two germline ends.